The subject of this entry is one TCR beta chain. Original data processing: As immunoSEQ supplied junction-only sequences (without quality scores), filtering differed. Here immunoSEQ multiplex PCR was the method, and the copy in TCRdb shows in-frame clones only, minus some. That table furnishes V, J and clone size, whereas the DNA furnished D and trimming. The sample consists of some 980,000 clones, roughly 72% of them appearing once. The data stem from a study of shared clonotypes between healthy human individuals. In germline, CDR1 is MNHEY, CDR2 SMNVEV (reference sequence). The CDR3 is 17 residues long. Losses at the gene ends were 3 bases for V and 1 base for J; bases not matched to a gene: 7.

The chain is built from TRBV27 and TRBJ1-2, with 11 bases identical to TRBD1. The sequenced material came from memory CD4+ T cells sorted from blood. Documented subset: CD45RA-negative fraction. The TCR comes from a man younger than 30 in good health. The CDR3 coding sequence is TGTGCCAGCAGTTTCCGGACAGGGGGCGAGGGTAACTATGGCTACACCTTC. Its protein product is CASSFRTGGEGNYGYTF.